This T cell receptor beta chain was sequenced for a study of shared clonotypes between healthy human individuals. Libraries were prepared by immunoSEQ multiplex PCR; TCRdb keeps only in-frame clonotypes and omits some of them. Among under 600,000 clones, more than 95% were seen once, and the ten largest hold around 0.066%. Germline V gives CDR1 MRHNA, CDR2 SNTAGT. This CDR3 comprises 17 residues. The V segment lost 3 bases and the J segment 2 bases; nucleotides outside the gene matches: 8. The chain carries TRBV6-4 and TRBJ2-3; 10 nucleotides match TRBD2. This sequence originates from a woman aged 25 to 39 in good health. The sample taken for sequencing was naive CD4+ T cells sorted from blood. The subset: CD45RA+ positively selected. The DNA of the CDR3 is TGTGCCAGCAGTGAGGTGTCTAGCGGGAGTTACACAGATACGCAGTATTTT. It is translated as CASSEVSSGSYTDTQYF.